This T cell receptor (beta chain) was identified during a study of blood T cells in healthy people across ages. Germline-derived CDR1 and CDR2 are SGDLS and YYNGEE. The germline V and J ends were trimmed by 0 bases and 2 bases, with 13 bases remaining between them. This CDR3 spans 16 amino acids. There are a few counts of this clonotype. The authors ran a second PCR of roughly 6 to 11 cycles using a sample-barcoded 5' primer and a J-beta primer mix. Via MiXCR, TCRdb re-called the 5' RACE reads, giving one row per CDR3 protein. The table includes 730,000 or so distinct CDR3 sequences, around two fifths detected once.

Material: blood. The receptor was isolated from a man aged 80 or over in good health. J is TRBJ2-3 and V is TRBV9; weak D call: TRBD2 (5 bases). The CDR3 sequence: CASSVVGDRDTDTQYF. CDR3 sequence (DNA): TGTGCCAGCAGCGTAGTTGGAGACCGGGACACAGATACGCAGTATTTT.